This TCR beta chain was recovered during a study of cytomegalovirus exposure and HLA in healthy donors. Amplification used 60 Vbeta primers and 13 Jbeta primers. Using immunoSEQ multiplex PCR, the repertoire was profiled, and TCRdb retains in-frame clones only, with some absent. This repertoire shows 150,000 to 250,000 clones, 79% found once; its top ten account for 1.5%. The CDR3 has 15 residues. In germline, CDR1 is SEHNR, CDR2 FQNEAQ (reference sequence). V gave up 5 bases and J gave up 2 bases; unmatched junction bases: 8. The sample consisted of PBMCs. The clonotype comes from a girl aged 10 to 17 in good health and CMV-seropositive. The chain employs TRBV7-9 and TRBJ2-7, with 8 positions matching TRBD1. In DNA form, the CDR3 reads TGTGCCAGCAGCGCCCAGGGGGCCGTCACCTACGAGCAGTACTTC. Encoded protein: CASSAQGAVTYEQYF.